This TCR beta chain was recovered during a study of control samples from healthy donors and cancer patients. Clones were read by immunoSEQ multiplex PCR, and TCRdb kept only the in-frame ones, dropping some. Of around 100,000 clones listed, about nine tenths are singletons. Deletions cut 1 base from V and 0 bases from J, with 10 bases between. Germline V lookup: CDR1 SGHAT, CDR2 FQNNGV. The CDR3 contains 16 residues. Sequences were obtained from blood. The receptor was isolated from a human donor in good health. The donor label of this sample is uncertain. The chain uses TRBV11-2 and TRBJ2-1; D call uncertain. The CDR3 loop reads CASSLVPRNSYNEQFF. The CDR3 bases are TGTGCCAGCAGCTTAGTTCCCAGGAACTCCTACAATGAGCAGTTCTTC.